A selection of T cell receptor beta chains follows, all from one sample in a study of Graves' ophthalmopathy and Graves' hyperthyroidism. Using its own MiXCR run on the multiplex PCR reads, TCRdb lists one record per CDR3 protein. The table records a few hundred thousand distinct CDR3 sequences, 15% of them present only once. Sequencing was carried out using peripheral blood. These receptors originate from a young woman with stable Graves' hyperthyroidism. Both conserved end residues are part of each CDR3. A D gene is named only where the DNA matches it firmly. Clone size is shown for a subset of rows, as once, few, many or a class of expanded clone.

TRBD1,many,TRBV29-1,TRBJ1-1,TGCAGTGCCTGGGACAGGGCTAACACTGAAGCTTTCTTT,CSAWDRANTEAFF
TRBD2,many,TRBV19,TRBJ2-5,TGTGCCAGTAGTCCCGGGACTAGCCTTCAAGAGACCCAGTACTTC,CASSPGTSLQETQYF
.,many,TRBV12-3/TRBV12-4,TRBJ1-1,TGTGCCAGCACCTCACAGGGTCTGCTATCCGAAGCTTTCTTT,CASTSQGLLSEAFF
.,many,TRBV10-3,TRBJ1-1,TGTGCCATCAGTGAGAGGGGCGGGAACACTGAAGCTTTCTTT,CAISERGGNTEAFF
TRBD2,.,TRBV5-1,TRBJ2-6,TGCGCCAGCAGCTTGTATCGGGGGGCTGGGGCCAACGTCCTGACTTTC,CASSLYRGAGANVLTF
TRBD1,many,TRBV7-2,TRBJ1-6,TGTGCCAGCAGCTTTGGGGACAGAACCAATTCACCCCTCCACTTT,CASSFGDRTNSPLHF
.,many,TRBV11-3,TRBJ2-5,TGTGCCAGCAGCTTAACGCGCTTCGAGACCCAGTACTTC,CASSLTRFETQYF
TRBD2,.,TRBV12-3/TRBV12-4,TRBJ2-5,TGTGCCAGCAGCAAACTAGCGGGGGGGGCCTTGGTGGAGACCCAGTACTTC,CASSKLAGGALVETQYF
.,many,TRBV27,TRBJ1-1,TGTGCCAGCAGTTTCGGACCAGGCTCCCTTGGGAACACTGAAGCTTTCTTT,CASSFGPGSLGNTEAFF
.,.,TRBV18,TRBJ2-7,TGTGCCAGCTCACCACCCTCAGAGAGGTACGAGCAGTACTTC,CASSPPSERYEQYF
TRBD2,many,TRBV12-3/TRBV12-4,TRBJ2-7,TGTGCCAGCAGTTCAGGAGCGGGGGGCCCGTCGGAGCAGTACTTC,CASSSGAGGPSEQYF
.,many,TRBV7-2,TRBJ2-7,TGTGCCAGCAGCTTAGTAGGGCCGGGGCTAGCGCCCGAGCAGTACTTC,CASSLVGPGLAPEQYF
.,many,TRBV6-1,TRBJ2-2,TGTGCCAGCAGTGAAGATTGGGGGGAGCTGTTTTTT,CASSEDWGELFF
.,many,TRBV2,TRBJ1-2,TGTGCCGGCCTTAGGGGATCCGGTGGCTACACCTTC,CAGLRGSGGYTF
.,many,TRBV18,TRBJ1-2,TGTGCCAGCTCACCGGACAGATATGGCTACACCTTC,CASSPDRYGYTF
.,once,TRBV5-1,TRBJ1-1,TGCGCCAGCAGCTTGGTCAGGAGGAACACTGAAGCTTTCTTT,CASSLVRRNTEAFF